The 2 T cell receptor beta chains below come from one sample, sequenced in a study of memory CD4+ T cells and cytomegalovirus serostatus. The assay was immunoSEQ multiplex PCR, and TCRdb's table has in-frame clones only and misses some. This sample has about 38,000 clones, with 79% found just once. Single viable CD3+CD4+CD8-CD45RO+ cells were sorted as the memory CD4+ T cells. Sequenced sample: memory CD4+ T cells from blood. The receptors come from an adult in good health and CMV-seropositive.

CDR3 in amino acids: CASSLGTGDEKLFF. CDR3 DNA: TGTGCCAGCAGCTTAGGGACAGGGGACGAAAAACTGTTTTTT. The rearrangement joins TRBV7-6 to TRBJ1-4, with 9 bases aligning to TRBD1. The germline V gene has CDR1 SGHVS and CDR2 FNYEAQ. The CDR3 is 14 amino acids. The J segment lost 8 bases and the V segment lost 1 base, leaving 2 bases of the junction unmatched. Supplemented by reference TRBV7-6 and TRBJ1-4, the full variable domain reads GAGVSQSPRYKVTKRGQDVALRCDPISGHVSLYWYRQALGQGPEFLTYFNYEAQQDKSGLPNDRFSAERPEGSISTLTIQRTEQRDSAMYRCASSLGTGDEKLFFGSGTQLSVL.

The chain carries TRBV7-9 and TRBJ2-1; the match to TRBD1 covers 11 bases. The CDR3 runs to 16 residues. V lost 6 bases and J lost 4; bases outside the gene matches: 8. Germline CDR1 and CDR2: SEHNR and FQNEAQ (reference sequence). The CDR3 DNA sequence: TGTGCCAGCAGACCTCGAGGACAGGGGGCATACAATGAGCAGTTCTTC. It is translated as CASRPRGQGAYNEQFF.